This T cell receptor beta chain was recorded in a study of brain metastases from non-small cell lung cancer. The germline V and J ends were trimmed by 5 bases and 0 bases, with 10 bases remaining between them. The germline V gene encodes CDR1 MDHEN and CDR2 SYDVKM. This CDR3 is 14 amino acids long. Study-level points and caveats: Brain metastases had lower T-cell infiltration than primary tumors.

Points on this clone: What it binds is unknown.

Libraries were prepared by immunoSEQ multiplex PCR; TCRdb keeps only in-frame clonotypes and omits some of them. Counted here are several thousand clones, about 80% occurring once; the ten biggest clones make up less than 10%. V gene TRBV28 combines with J gene TRBJ1-2; no reliable D call. Sequenced material: tissue from a brain metastasis. The sequence was obtained from a donor aged 40 or older with non-small cell lung cancer. The CDR3 region has the DNA TGTGCCAGCAGTACCAGACCCTCTAACTATGGCTACACCTTC. Encoded protein: CASSTRPSNYGYTF.